Listed below are T cell receptor beta chains from one sample, sequenced in a study of T cells in narcolepsy. TCRdb keeps only in-frame clones here, not all; method: immunoSEQ multiplex PCR. Found here are about 32,000 clones, about nine tenths of them singletons; the top ten hold more than 0.65%. Source material: CD45RA- memory CD4+ T cells from PBMCs. These receptor sequences come from a human donor with narcolepsy. The CDR3 runs from the conserved cysteine through the conserved F or W. D genes are given only for firm matches. Size is omitted from some rows. Given values are once, few, many or a class for expanded clones.

j_gene,v_gene,d_gene,abundance,CDR3aa,CDR3nt
TRBJ1-2,TRBV5-8,-,-,CASSLDRAQPEGGYTF,TGTGCCAGCAGCTTGGACAGGGCCCAGCCGGAGGGTGGCTACACCTTC
TRBJ1-5,TRBV29-1,-,-,CSDRGRGGQPQHF,TGCAGCGACCGTGGCCGGGGAGGGCAGCCCCAGCATTTT
TRBJ2-4,TRBV27,TRBD1,-,CASSPWGQRPTIQYF,TGTGCCAGCAGCCCGTGGGGACAGCGCCCAACCATTCAGTACTTC
TRBJ2-3,TRBV9,TRBD2,-,CASSPAGLGDTQYF,TGTGCCAGCAGCCCAGCGGGACTTGGGGATACGCAGTATTTT
TRBJ1-6,TRBV28,TRBD1,few,CASSLRAGGSYNSPLHF,TGTGCCAGCAGTTTAAGGGCAGGGGGCTCCTATAATTCACCCCTCCACTTT
TRBJ1-6,TRBV27,-,few,CASREGPYNSPLHF,TGTGCCAGCCGAGAGGGACCCTATAATTCACCCCTCCACTTT
TRBJ2-5,TRBV10-3,TRBD2,-,CAASSGGTEGETQYF,TGTGCCGCGTCTAGCGGGGGGACGGAGGGAGAGACCCAGTACTTC
TRBJ1-2,TRBV28,TRBD1,-,CASSLLHRGGYTF,TGTGCCAGCAGTTTATTACACAGGGGCGGCTACACCTTC
TRBJ1-5,TRBV23-1,-,-,CASSSTGNQPQHF,TGCGCCAGCAGTTCAACAGGGAATCAGCCCCAGCATTTT
TRBJ2-7,TRBV7-2,TRBD1,once,CASSLRGGASSYEQYF,TGTGCCAGCAGCTTAAGAGGGGGCGCAAGCTCCTACGAGCAGTACTTC
TRBJ2-7,TRBV28,TRBD2,-,CASSPGTSGPVF,TGTGCCAGCAGCCCCGGGACTAGCGGGCCCGTCTTC
TRBJ1-1,TRBV5-1,TRBD1,-,CASSLQGGQLNTEAFF,TGCGCCAGCAGCCTGCAGGGGGGACAGCTAAACACTGAAGCTTTCTTT
TRBJ2-5,TRBV6-5,TRBD2,-,CASAGTSGIGETQYF,TGTGCCAGCGCCGGGACTAGCGGGATCGGGGAGACCCAGTACTTC
TRBJ2-2,TRBV5-4,TRBD1,few,CASSGDRGEAGELFF,TGTGCCAGCAGCGGGGACAGGGGGGAGGCCGGGGAGCTGTTTTTT
TRBJ1-6,TRBV5-1,-,once,CASSELAGSPLHF,TGCGCCAGCAGCGAGCTGGCCGGATCACCCCTCCACTTT
TRBJ1-2,TRBV5-1,-,-,CASSSGSRGYTF,TGCGCCAGCAGCTCAGGGAGTCGGGGCTACACCTTC
TRBJ1-4,TRBV2,-,once,CASSERGRNEKLFF,TGTGCCAGCAGTGAACGGGGGCGTAATGAAAAACTGTTTTTT
TRBJ1-2,TRBV5-4,TRBD1,-,CASSSGTGRYGYTF,TGTGCCAGCAGCTCCGGGACAGGGCGCTATGGCTACACCTTC
TRBJ1-5,TRBV30,TRBD1,-,CAWSTRQGRGSNQPQHF,TGTGCCTGGAGTACCCGACAGGGGAGGGGGAGCAATCAGCCCCAGCATTTT
TRBJ1-5,TRBV28,-,-,CASSLGGWGSQPQHF,TGTGCCAGCAGTCTGGGGGGTTGGGGCAGTCAGCCCCAGCATTTT
TRBJ2-1,TRBV5-1,TRBD2,-,CASRSSGGSYNEQFF,TGCGCCAGCAGAAGTTCGGGAGGGTCCTACAATGAGCAGTTCTTC
TRBJ2-3,TRBV10-1,TRBD1,-,CASSRDRGQDTQYF,TGCGCCAGCAGTCGGGACAGGGGCCAAGATACGCAGTATTTT
TRBJ1-3,TRBV4-3,-,-,CASSQETVRNTIYF,TGCGCCAGCAGCCAAGAGACAGTAAGAAACACCATATATTTT